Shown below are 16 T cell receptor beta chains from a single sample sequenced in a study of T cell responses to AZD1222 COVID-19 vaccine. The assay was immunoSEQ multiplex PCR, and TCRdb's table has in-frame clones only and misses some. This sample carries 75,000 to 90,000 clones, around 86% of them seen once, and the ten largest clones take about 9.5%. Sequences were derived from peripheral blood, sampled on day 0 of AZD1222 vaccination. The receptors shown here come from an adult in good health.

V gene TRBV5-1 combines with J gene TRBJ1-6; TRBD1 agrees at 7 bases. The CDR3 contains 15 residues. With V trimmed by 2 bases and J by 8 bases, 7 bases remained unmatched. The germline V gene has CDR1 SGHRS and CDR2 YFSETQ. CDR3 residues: CASSFDRARDSPLHF. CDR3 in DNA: TGCGCCAGCAGCTTCGACAGGGCCAGGGATTCACCCCTCCACTTT.

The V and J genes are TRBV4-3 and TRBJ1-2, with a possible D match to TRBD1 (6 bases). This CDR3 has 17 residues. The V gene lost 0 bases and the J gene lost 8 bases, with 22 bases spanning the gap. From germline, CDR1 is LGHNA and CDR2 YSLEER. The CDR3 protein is CASSQDAGTPSPGGYTF. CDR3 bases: TGCGCCAGCAGCCAAGATGCCGGGACACCCTCACCAGGGGGCTACACCTTC.

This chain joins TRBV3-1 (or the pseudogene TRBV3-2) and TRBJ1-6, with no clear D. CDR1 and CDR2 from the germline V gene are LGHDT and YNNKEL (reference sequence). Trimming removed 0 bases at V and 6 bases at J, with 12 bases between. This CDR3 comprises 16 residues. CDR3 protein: CASSQEAGRGNSPLHF. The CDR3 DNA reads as TGTGCCAGCAGCCAAGAGGCAGGACGGGGTAATTCACCCCTCCACTTT.

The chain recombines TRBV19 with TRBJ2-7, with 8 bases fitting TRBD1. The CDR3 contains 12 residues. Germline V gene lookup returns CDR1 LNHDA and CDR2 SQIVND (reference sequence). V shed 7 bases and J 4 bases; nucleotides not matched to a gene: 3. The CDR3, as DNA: TGTGCCAGTACAGGGGGCTTGTACGAGCAGTACTTC. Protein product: CASTGGLYEQYF.

CDR3 bases: TGTGCCAGCAGCCAGACCCCAGGGGGCGCGGACACCGGGGAGCTGTTTTTT. It specifies CASSQTPGGADTGELFF. V usage is TRBV4-2 and J usage is TRBJ2-2, with 8 bases fitting TRBD1. After removal of 3 bases from V and 3 bases from J, the junction contained 9 bases not matched to a gene. The CDR3 is 17 residues long. Per germline, CDR1 LGHNA and CDR2 YNFKEQ.

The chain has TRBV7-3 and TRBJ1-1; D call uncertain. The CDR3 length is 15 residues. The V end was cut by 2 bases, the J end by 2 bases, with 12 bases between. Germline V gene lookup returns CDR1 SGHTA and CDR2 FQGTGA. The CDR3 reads CASSLRGSSNTEAFF. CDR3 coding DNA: TGTGCCAGCAGCTTACGAGGCAGCTCAAACACTGAAGCTTTCTTT.

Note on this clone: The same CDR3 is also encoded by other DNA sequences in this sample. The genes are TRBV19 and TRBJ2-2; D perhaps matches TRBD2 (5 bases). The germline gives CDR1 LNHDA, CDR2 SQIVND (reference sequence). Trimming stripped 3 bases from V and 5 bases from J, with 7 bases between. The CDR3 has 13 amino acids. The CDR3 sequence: CASSIRGTGELFF. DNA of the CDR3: TGTGCCAGTAGTATTCGGGGAACCGGGGAGCTGTTTTTT.

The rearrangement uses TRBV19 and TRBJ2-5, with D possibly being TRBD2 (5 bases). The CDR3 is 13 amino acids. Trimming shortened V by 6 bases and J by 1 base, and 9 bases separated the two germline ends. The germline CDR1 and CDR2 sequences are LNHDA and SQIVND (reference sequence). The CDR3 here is CASSEGRQETQYF. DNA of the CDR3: TGTGCCAGTAGCGAGGGCCGCCAAGAGACCCAGTACTTC.

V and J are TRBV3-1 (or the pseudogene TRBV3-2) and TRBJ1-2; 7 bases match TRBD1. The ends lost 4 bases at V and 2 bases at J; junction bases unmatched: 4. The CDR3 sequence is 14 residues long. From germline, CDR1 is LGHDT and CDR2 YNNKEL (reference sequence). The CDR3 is CASSPEGANYGYTF. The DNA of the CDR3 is TGTGCCAGCAGCCCGGAGGGGGCGAACTATGGCTACACCTTC.

CDR3 in amino acids: CAGGVNTGELFF. The CDR3 DNA reads as TGTGCGGGGGGAGTAAACACCGGGGAGCTGTTTTTT. V usage is TRBV12-3 or TRBV12-4 and J usage is TRBJ2-2, with TRBD2 as a possible D gene (6 bases). The CDR3 is 12 residues long.

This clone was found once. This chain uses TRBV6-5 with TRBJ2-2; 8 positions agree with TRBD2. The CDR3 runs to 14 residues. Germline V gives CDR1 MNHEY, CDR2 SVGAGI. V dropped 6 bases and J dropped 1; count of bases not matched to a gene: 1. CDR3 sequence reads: CASRGLVNTGELFF. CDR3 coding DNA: TGTGCCAGCAGGGGACTAGTGAACACCGGGGAGCTGTTTTTT.

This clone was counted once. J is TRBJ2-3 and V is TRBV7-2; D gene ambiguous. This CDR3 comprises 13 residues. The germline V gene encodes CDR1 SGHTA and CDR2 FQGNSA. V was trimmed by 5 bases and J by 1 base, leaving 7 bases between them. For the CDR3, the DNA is TGTGCCAGCAGCGGTGATCGCACAGATACGCAGTATTTT. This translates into CASSGDRTDTQYF.

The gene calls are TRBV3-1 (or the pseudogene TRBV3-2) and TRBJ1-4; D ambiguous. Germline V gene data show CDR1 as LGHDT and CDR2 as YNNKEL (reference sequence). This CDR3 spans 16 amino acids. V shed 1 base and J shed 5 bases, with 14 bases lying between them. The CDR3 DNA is TGTGCCAGCAGCCAAGTTCCCCGGGTGGCAAATGAAAAACTGTTTTTT. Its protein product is CASSQVPRVANEKLFF.

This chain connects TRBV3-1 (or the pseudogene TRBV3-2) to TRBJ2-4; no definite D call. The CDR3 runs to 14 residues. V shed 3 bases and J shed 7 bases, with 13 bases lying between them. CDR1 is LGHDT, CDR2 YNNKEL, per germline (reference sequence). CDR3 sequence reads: CASSQGLWGNIQYF. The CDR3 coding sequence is TGTGCCAGCAGCCAGGGTTTGTGGGGTAACATTCAGTACTTC.

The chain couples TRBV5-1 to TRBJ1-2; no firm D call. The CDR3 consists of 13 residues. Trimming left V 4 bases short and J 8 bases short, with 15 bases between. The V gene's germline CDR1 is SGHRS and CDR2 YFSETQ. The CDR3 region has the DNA TGCGCCAGCAGCGAGGACTATGACGTGGGCTACACCTTC. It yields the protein CASSEDYDVGYTF.

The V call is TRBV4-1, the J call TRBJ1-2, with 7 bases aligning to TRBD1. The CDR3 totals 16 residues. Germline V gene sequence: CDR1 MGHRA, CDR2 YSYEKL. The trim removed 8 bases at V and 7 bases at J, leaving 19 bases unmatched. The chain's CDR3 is CASLNLGRGRDGGYTF. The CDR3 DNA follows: TGCGCCAGCCTAAACTTGGGAAGGGGGCGCGACGGTGGCTACACCTTC.